These 12 T cell receptor beta chains originate from one sample sequenced in a study of human T cells and chemical hapten exposure. The sample's time point: patch test 1, 2 weeks after DPC sensitization. As for treatment: therapeutic diphenylcyclopropenone sensitization with weekly scalp DPC. Each CDR3 protein gets one entry after TCRdb re-called the RACE reads with MiXCR. Found here are 71,000 or so distinct CDR3 sequences, roughly 9.2% of them singletons; the top ten hold 3% to 3.5%. Sequenced here: whole blood, sampled in connection with sensitization to the hapten diphenylcyclopropenone (DPC). All receptors come from a woman aged 40 to 50 with alopecia areata. Some clones in this sample may be carry-over from other donors' samples.

This clonotype was recorded many times. The chain has TRBV6-2 or TRBV6-3 and TRBJ2-6; no firm D call. The germline gives CDR1 MNHEY, CDR2 SVGEGT. This CDR3 spans 14 amino acids. Trimming pared 5 bases from V and 0 bases from J, leaving 5 bases between. The CDR3 sequence: CASSRFSGANVLTF. CDR3 DNA: TGTGCCAGCAGTCGGTTCTCTGGGGCCAACGTCCTGACTTTC.

This clonotype was detected many times. This chain connects TRBV5-4 to TRBJ1-2; 11 bases line up with TRBD1. V lost 4 bases, J lost 4 bases, and 12 bases stayed unmatched. The CDR3 contains 17 residues. The germline V gene has CDR1 SGHNT and CDR2 YYREEE (reference sequence). CDR3 coding DNA: TGTGCCAGCAGCCCGGTAGGACAGGGGGCGCAGAGCTATGGCTACACCTTC. Protein: CASSPVGQGAQSYGYTF. Filled out from reference TRBV5-4 and TRBJ1-2, the complete variable domain reads ETGVTQSPTHLIKTRGQQVTLRCSSQSGHNTVSWYQQALGQGPQFIFQYYREEENGRGNFPPRFSGLQFPNYSSELNVNALELDDSALYLCASSPVGQGAQSYGYTFGSGTRLTVV.

This clonotype was found a few times. V and J are TRBV30 and TRBJ1-5; D call uncertain. The ends were cut back, 2 bases at V and 0 bases at J, with 5 bases in the middle. The CDR3 is 13 amino acids. Looked up from germline, CDR1 is GTSNPN and CDR2 is SVGIG (reference sequence). CDR3: CAWSIHSNQPQHF. DNA of the CDR3: TGTGCCTGGAGTATCCATAGCAATCAGCCCCAGCATTTT.

This clonotype has ten or more counts. The DNA for the CDR3 is TGCAGTGCTAGGGGTCCGAGCTCCTACGAGCAGTACTTC. Translation: CSARGPSSYEQYF. The genes are TRBV20-1 and TRBJ2-7, with D unclear. The V gene lost 3 bases and the J gene lost 0 bases, with 9 bases spanning the gap. This CDR3 contains 13 residues. CDR1 is DFQATT, CDR2 SNEGSKA, per germline (reference sequence).

J is TRBJ1-6 and V is TRBV9; 9 bases are a match to TRBD1. After removal of 3 bases from V and 9 bases from J, the junction contained 7 bases not matched to a gene. The germline gives CDR1 SGDLS, CDR2 YYNGEE. The CDR3 loop spans 15 amino acids. CDR3 region: CASSARGTGSSPLHF. The CDR3 nucleotides read TGTGCCAGCAGCGCGCGGGGGACAGGGTCTTCACCCCTCCACTTT.

Note on this clonotype: Just one base apart from a much larger clone, this may be a read error. This is likely a read error, given that the CDR3 carries no conserved phenylalanine or tryptophan at its end. V gene TRBV28 combines with J gene TRBJ1-2; D possibly corresponds to TRBD1 (6 bases). Germline V gene sequence: CDR1 MDHEN, CDR2 SYDVKM. The V gene lost 7 bases and the J gene lost 4 bases, with 13 bases spanning the gap. The CDR3 is 13 amino acids. The CDR3 nucleotides read TGTGCCAGCAACGGCAGGGGAAGCTATGGCTACACCTAC. Translated: CASNGRGSYGYTY.

This clonotype was recorded at least ten times. The CDR3 protein is CASCPDTTYNEQFF. Written as DNA, the CDR3 is TGTGCCAGCTGCCCGGACACAACCTACAATGAGCAGTTCTTC. V usage is TRBV7-2 and J usage is TRBJ2-1, with a tentative D call TRBD1 (5 bases). The CDR3 has 14 residues. Per the germline V gene, CDR1 is SGHTA and CDR2 is FQGNSA. V was trimmed by 8 bases and J by 2 bases, leaving 13 bases between them.

This clonotype was seen only a few times. The chain carries TRBV5-6 and TRBJ1-2; no reliable D call. CDR3 length: 13 residues. V was clipped by 4 bases and J by 5 bases, with 12 bases between them. CDR1 and CDR2 (germline): SGHDT, YYEEEE. The CDR3: CASSPDTDYGYTF. The CDR3 DNA is TGTGCCAGCAGCCCAGATACAGATTATGGCTACACCTTC. Supplemented by reference TRBV5-6 and TRBJ1-2, the full variable domain reads DAGVTQSPTHLIKTRGQQVTLRCSPKSGHDTVSWYQQALGQGPQFIFQYYEEEERQRGNFPDRFSGHQFPNYSSELNVNALLLGDSALYLCASSPDTDYGYTFGSGTRLTVV.

In this sample, this clonotype turned up many times. The chain joins TRBV27 to TRBJ1-6; unclear D gene. The germline V and J ends were trimmed by 3 bases and 6 bases, with 9 bases remaining between them. CDR3 length: 14 amino acids. Per germline, CDR1 MNHEY and CDR2 SMNVEV (reference sequence). The CDR3 spells CASSFIAANSPLHF. In nucleotides, the CDR3 is TGTGCCAGCAGTTTTATAGCAGCTAATTCACCCCTCCACTTT.

Ten or more counts support this clonotype. The V call is TRBV7-9, the J call TRBJ1-5; the D is unclear. The CDR3 covers 14 residues. V lost 5 bases to trimming and J lost 2 bases, with 10 bases between them. The germline V gene encodes CDR1 SEHNR and CDR2 FQNEAQ (reference sequence). The CDR3 reads CASSPLVGNQPQHF. The DNA of the CDR3 is TGTGCCAGCAGCCCACTGGTGGGCAATCAGCCCCAGCATTTT.

The sample holds many counts of this clonotype. In DNA form, the CDR3 reads TGTGCTAGTGGTTTGATCATCGGAGGCTACACCTTC. Its protein is CASGLIIGGYTF. The gene calls are TRBV12-5 and TRBJ1-2, with D unclear. The V gene's germline CDR1 is LGHNT and CDR2 FRNRAP. Trimming took 2 bases from V and 8 from J, leaving 9 bases between them. The CDR3 consists of 12 residues.

This clonotype was seen ten or more times. The V and J genes are TRBV7-9 and TRBJ1-4, with D unresolved. In germline, CDR1 is SEHNR, CDR2 FQNEAQ (reference sequence). Trimming cost V 5 bases and J 7 bases, with 14 bases left between them. The CDR3 covers 14 residues. CDR3 in amino acids: CASSQEGYSEKLFF. The CDR3 bases are TGTGCCAGCAGCCAGGAAGGGTATAGTGAAAAACTGTTTTTT.